The following is a T cell receptor (beta chain) sequence with its context. The source of the sample is a study of blood T cell repertoires in COVID-19. The CDR3 contains 11 residues. Germline assignment: CDR1 MGHDK and CDR2 SYGVNS. V was trimmed by 6 bases and J by 7 bases, leaving 9 bases between them. TCRdb's table, derived via immunoSEQ multiplex PCR, lists solely in-frame clones and lacks some. The data contain roughly 150,000 clones, about 84% of them seen just once; the ten biggest clones take up 1.5% to 2%. The TCR comes from a woman between 18 and 29 years old who had been exposed to COVID-19. The V gene is TRBV25-1, the J gene TRBJ1-1; D not resolved. The sample was PBMCs or T cells enriched from blood (not recorded which). Here the CDR3 DNA reads TGTGCCAGCAGCGCGATTGGTGAAGCTTTCTTT. As protein: CASSAIGEAFF.